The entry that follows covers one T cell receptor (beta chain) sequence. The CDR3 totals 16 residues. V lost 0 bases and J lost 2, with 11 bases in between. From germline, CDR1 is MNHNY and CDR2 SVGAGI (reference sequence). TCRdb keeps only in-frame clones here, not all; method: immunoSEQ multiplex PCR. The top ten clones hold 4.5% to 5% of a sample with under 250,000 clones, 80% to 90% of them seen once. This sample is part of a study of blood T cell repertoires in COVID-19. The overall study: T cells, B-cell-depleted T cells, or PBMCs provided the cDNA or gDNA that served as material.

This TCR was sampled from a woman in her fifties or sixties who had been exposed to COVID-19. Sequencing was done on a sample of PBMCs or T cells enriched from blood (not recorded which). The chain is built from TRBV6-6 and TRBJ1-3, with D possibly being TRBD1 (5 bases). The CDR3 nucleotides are TGTGCCAGCAGTTACTCGGCGGGGACTACTGGAAACACCATATATTTT. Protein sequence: CASSYSAGTTGNTIYF.